What follows are 5 T cell receptor beta chains derived from one specimen sequenced in a study of blood T cell repertoires in COVID-19 (TCRdb year 2020). Preparation of the library involved the immunoSEQ multiplex PCR assay. TCRdb re-hosts the immuneACCESS table, in-frame sequences only. Its copies lack some clones; in the studies checked, an unresolved V gene accounts for under half of them, and the cause for the rest is not known. In all, the sample holds approximately 230,000 clones, and approximately 90% of those were seen once. The top ten clones comprise 2.2% of the sample. Source material: peripheral blood. Receptors originate from a young man who had recovered from COVID-19.

V is TRBV28 and J is TRBJ2-5; D might be TRBD2 (5 bases). Germline V gene sequence: CDR1 MDHEN, CDR2 SYDVKM. Trimming shortened V by 2 bases and J by 2 bases, and 12 bases separated the two germline ends. The CDR3 loop spans 15 amino acids. Here the CDR3 DNA reads TGTGCCAGCAGTTTAGGGGTTAGAGGGCAAGAGACCCAGTACTTC. Amino acid sequence: CASSLGVRGQETQYF.

This sequence joins TRBV9 and TRBJ2-7; TRBD1 aligns across 8 bases. CDR3 length: 14 residues. Germline CDR1 SGDLS, CDR2 YYNGEE. With 4 bases clipped from V and 6 bases from J, the junction kept 9 bases outside the gene matches. CDR3 loop: CASSPGQGSFEQYF. In nucleotides, the CDR3 is TGTGCCAGCAGCCCCGGACAGGGCTCGTTCGAGCAGTACTTC.

The genes are TRBV11-2 and TRBJ2-5, with 11 bases that match TRBD2. The CDR3 spans 17 residues. Trimming at V came to 4 bases and at J to 2 bases, leaving 9 bases not matched to a gene. CDR1 is SGHAT and CDR2 is FQNNGV in the germline V gene. The CDR3 spells CASSSRGGLAAQETQYF. CDR3 in DNA: TGTGCCAGCAGCTCCCGTGGGGGACTAGCGGCTCAAGAGACCCAGTACTTC. Looking up the rest from reference TRBV11-2 and TRBJ2-5 gives the full variable domain: EAGVAQSPRYKIIEKRQSVAFWCNPISGHATLYWYQQILGQGPKLLIQFQNNGVVDDSQLPKDRFSAERLKGVDSTLKIQPAKLEDSAVYLCASSSRGGLAAQETQYFGPGTRLLVL.

This clone was detected only once. The gene calls are TRBV28 and TRBJ1-4, with D unclear. With 6 bases removed from V and 0 bases from J, the gap between germline ends came to 11 bases. The CDR3 contains 15 residues. CDR1 and CDR2 from the germline V gene are MDHEN and SYDVKM. CDR3 nucleotide sequence: TGTGCCAGCAGCTTGTTTCGTGCAACTAATGAAAAACTGTTTTTT. This encodes CASSLFRATNEKLFF.

The genes are TRBV29-1 and TRBJ1-2; D is undetermined. The CDR3 spans 12 residues. Between the trimmed V and J ends, which lost 6 bases and 1 base, there was a span of 9 bases. CDR1 and CDR2 (germline): SQVTM, ANQGSEA. The CDR3 protein is CSVRSFNYGYTF. The CDR3, as DNA: TGCAGCGTCCGCAGTTTTAACTATGGCTACACCTTC.